This TCR beta chain emerged from a study of cytomegalovirus exposure and HLA in healthy donors. While the first cohort had 700 or so subjects, the donors belonged to the separate validation cohort of about 110 subjects. In the case of this clone: Its specificity is unknown.

Germline values: CDR1 SGHNT, CDR2 YYREEE (reference sequence). This CDR3 has 15 amino acids. The junction had 7 bases not matched to a gene; V was cut back by 3 bases and J by 9 bases. Notes on the study in general: There were some public TCRs occurring in many donors, but most TCR sequences were rare. Confirmation in vitro established that three CMV-associated chains were specific for CMV antigens.

Here immunoSEQ multiplex PCR was the method, and the copy in TCRdb shows in-frame clones only, minus some. Altogether roughly 330,000 clones are present, about nine tenths being singletons, with the ten largest covering roughly 1.1%. The chain carries TRBV5-4 and TRBJ2-4, with 12 bases identical to TRBD2. The TCR originated in a woman aged 25 to 39 in good health and CMV-seropositive. Sequences were obtained from PBMCs. DNA for the CDR3: TGTGCCAGCAGCTCGACTAGCGGGAGTGTCGGCATTCAGTACTTC. It codes for CASSSTSGSVGIQYF.